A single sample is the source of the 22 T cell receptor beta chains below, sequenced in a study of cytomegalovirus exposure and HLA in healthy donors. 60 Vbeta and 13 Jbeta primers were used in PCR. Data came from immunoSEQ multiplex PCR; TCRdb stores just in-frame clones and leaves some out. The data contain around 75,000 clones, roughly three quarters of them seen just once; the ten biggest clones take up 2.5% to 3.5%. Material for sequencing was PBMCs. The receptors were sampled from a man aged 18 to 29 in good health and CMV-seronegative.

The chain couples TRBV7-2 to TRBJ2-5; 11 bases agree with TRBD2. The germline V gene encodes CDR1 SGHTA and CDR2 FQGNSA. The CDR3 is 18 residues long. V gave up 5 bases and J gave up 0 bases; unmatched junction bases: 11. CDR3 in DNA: TGTGCCAGCAGCACGAGGGGTAGCGGGGGGGCCCACCAAGAGACCCAGTACTTC. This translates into CASSTRGSGGAHQETQYF.

CDR3 sequence reads: CASSGTDPSTDTQYF. For the CDR3, the DNA is TGTGCCAGTAGTGGGACAGACCCTAGCACAGATACGCAGTATTTT. The chain recombines TRBV19 with TRBJ2-3; 7 positions agree with TRBD1. The CDR3 runs 15 residues. V shed 5 bases and J 0 bases; nucleotides not matched to a gene: 5. CDR1 is LNHDA and CDR2 is SQIVND in the germline V gene (reference sequence).

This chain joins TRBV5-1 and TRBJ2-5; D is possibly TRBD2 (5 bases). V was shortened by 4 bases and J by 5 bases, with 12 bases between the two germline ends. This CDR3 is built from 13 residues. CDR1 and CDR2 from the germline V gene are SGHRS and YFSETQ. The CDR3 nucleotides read TGCGCCAGCAGCACGGGGTTTGTCGAGACCCAGTACTTC. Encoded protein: CASSTGFVETQYF.

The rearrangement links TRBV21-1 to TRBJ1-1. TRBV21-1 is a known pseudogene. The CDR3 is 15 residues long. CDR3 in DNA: TGTGCCAGCAGCAAAATTATCCGGGTGAACACTGAAGCTTTCTTT. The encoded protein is CASSKIIRVNTEAFF.

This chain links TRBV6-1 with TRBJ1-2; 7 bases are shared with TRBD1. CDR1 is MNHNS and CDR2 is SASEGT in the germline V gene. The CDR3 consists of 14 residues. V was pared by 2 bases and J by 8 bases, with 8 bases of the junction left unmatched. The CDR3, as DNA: TGTGCCAGCAGTGAAACGTTACAGGGGTGGGGCTACACCTTC. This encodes CASSETLQGWGYTF.

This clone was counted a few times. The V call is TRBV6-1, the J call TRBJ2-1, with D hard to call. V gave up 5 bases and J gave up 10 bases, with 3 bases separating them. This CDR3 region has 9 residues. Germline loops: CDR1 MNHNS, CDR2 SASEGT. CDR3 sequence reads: CASSPEQFF. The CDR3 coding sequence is TGTGCCAGCAGTCCGGAGCAGTTCTTC.

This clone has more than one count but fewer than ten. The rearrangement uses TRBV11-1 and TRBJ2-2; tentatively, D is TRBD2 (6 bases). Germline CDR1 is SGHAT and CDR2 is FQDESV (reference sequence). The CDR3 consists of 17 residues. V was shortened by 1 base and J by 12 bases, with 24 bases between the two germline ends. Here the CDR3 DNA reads TGTGCCAGCAGCTTAGTTCTTGGGATCTCTACCCGGGGGAAGCTGTTTTTT. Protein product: CASSLVLGISTRGKLFF.

The CDR3 region is CASSEGGRQGSNQPQHF. CDR3 DNA: TGTGCCAGCAGTGAAGGTGGACGACAGGGTAGCAATCAGCCCCAGCATTTT. J is TRBJ1-5 and V is TRBV2; 7 bases align to TRBD1. The V gene end was trimmed by 1 base and the J gene end by 0 bases; junction bases not matched to a gene: 6. Germline CDR1 reads SNHLY; CDR2 reads FYNNEI. The CDR3 consists of 17 residues. The full variable domain, its missing parts supplied by reference TRBV2 and TRBJ1-5, is EPEVTQTPSHQVTQMGQEVILRCVPISNHLYFYWYRQILGQKVEFLVSFYNNEISEKSEIFDDQFSVERPDGSNFTLKIRSTKLEDSAMYFCASSEGGRQGSNQPQHFGDGTRLSIL.

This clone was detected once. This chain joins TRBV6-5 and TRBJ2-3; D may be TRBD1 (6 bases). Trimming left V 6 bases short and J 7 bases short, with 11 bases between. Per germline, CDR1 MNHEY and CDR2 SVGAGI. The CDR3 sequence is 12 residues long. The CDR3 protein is CASSPDRHTQYF. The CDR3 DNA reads TGTGCCAGCAGCCCAGACAGGCATACGCAGTATTTT.

The CDR3, as DNA: TGTGCCAGCAGCACATATAACTATGGCTACACCTTC. As protein: CASSTYNYGYTF. The V and J genes are TRBV7-9 and TRBJ1-2, with D uncertain. The CDR3 covers 12 residues. Trimming left V 5 bases short and J 1 base short, with 5 bases between. Germline V CDR1 and CDR2: SEHNR, FQNEAQ (reference sequence).

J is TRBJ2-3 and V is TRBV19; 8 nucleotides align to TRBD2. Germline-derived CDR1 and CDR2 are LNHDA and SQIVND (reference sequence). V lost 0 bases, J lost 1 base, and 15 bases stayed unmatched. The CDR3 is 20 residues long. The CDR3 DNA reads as TGTGCCAGTAGTATAGATCTGGGACTAGTTACAAGACCGGGCACAGATACGCAGTATTTT. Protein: CASSIDLGLVTRPGTDTQYF.

Here the CDR3 DNA reads TGCGCCAGCAGCCAAGTGGGGGCGGGGGGTACTCCCGTCCTGACTTTC. Its protein is CASSQVGAGGTPVLTF. The chain carries TRBV4-1 and TRBJ2-6; TRBD2 matches at 8 bases. Germline V gene data show CDR1 as MGHRA and CDR2 as YSYEKL. The CDR3 length is 16 residues. Trimming cost V 1 base and J 12 bases; bases outside gene matches: 11.

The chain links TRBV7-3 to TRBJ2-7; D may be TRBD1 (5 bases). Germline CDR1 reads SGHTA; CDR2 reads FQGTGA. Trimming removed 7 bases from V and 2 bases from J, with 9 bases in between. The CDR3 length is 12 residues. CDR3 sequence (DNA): TGTGCCAGCAAAAGGGGAACCTACGAGCAGTACGTC. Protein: CASKRGTYEQYV.

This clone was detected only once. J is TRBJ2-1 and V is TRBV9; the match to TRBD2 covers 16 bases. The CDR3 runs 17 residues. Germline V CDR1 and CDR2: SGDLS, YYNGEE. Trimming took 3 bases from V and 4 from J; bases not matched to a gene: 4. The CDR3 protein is CASSASGLAGGYNEQFF. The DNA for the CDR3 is TGTGCCAGCAGCGCGTCGGGACTAGCGGGGGGGTACAATGAGCAGTTCTTC.

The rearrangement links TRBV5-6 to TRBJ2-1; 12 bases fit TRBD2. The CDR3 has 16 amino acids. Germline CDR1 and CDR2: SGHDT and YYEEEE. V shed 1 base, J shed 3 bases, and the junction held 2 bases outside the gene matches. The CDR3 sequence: CASSLTSGGLYNEQFF. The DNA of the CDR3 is TGTGCCAGCAGCTTGACTAGCGGGGGGCTCTACAATGAGCAGTTCTTC.

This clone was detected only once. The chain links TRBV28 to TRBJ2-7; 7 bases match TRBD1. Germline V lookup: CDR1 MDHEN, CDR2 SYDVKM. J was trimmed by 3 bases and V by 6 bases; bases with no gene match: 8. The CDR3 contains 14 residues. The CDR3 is CASRTGTADYEQYF. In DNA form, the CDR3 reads TGTGCCAGCAGGACCGGGACAGCCGACTACGAGCAGTACTTC.

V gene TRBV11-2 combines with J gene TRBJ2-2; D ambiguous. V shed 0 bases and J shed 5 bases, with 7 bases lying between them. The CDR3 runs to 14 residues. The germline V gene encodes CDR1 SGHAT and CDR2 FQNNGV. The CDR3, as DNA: TGTGCCAGCAGCTTAGATACAGCAACCGGGGAGCTGTTTTTT. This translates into CASSLDTATGELFF.

In DNA form, the CDR3 reads TGTGCCAGCAGCCCGGACTTTTACCGTGAGCAGTTCTTC. Translation: CASSPDFYREQFF. This rearrangement joins TRBV5-4 to TRBJ2-1; D may be TRBD2 (5 bases). The V and J ends lost 4 bases and 9 bases respectively, with 14 bases between them. CDR1 is SGHNT, CDR2 YYREEE, per germline (reference sequence). This CDR3 contains 13 residues.

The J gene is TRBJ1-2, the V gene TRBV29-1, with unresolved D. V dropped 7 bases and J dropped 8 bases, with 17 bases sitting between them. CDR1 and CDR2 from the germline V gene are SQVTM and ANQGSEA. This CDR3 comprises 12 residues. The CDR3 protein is CSALIGPRGYTF. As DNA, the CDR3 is TGCAGCGCCCTTATTGGGCCCCGGGGCTACACCTTC.

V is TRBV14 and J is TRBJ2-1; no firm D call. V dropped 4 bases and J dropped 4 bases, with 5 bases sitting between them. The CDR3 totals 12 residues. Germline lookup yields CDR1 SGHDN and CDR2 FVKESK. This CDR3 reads CASSPTYNEQFF. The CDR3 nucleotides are TGTGCCAGCAGCCCCACATACAATGAGCAGTTCTTC.

The CDR3 sequence is CASSLGRRGYEQFF. The CDR3 bases are TGTGCCAGCAGCTTAGGGAGGCGGGGATATGAGCAGTTCTTC. The chain links TRBV7-2 to TRBJ2-1; a possible D gene is TRBD2 (6 bases). The germline gives CDR1 SGHTA, CDR2 FQGNSA. This CDR3 is 14 amino acids long. Trimming cost V 1 base and J 8 bases, with 12 bases left between them.

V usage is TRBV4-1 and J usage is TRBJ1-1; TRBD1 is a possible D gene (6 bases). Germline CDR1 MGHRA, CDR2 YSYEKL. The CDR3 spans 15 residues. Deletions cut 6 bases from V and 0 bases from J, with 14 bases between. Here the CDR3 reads CASRQGHFVNTEAFF. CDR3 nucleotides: TGCGCCAGCAGGCAGGGGCATTTTGTGAACACTGAAGCTTTCTTT.